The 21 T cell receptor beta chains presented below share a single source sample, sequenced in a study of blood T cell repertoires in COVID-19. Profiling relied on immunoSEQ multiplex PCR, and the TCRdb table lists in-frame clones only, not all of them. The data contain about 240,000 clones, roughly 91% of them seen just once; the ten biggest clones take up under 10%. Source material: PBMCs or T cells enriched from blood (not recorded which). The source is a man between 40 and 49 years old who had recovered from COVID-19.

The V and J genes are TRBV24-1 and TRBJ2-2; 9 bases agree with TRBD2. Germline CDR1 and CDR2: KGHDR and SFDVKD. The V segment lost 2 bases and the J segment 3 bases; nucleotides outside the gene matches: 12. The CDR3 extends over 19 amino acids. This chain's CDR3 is CATSDSPTRAGGYTGELFF. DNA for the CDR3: TGTGCCACCAGTGATTCGCCTACCCGAGCGGGAGGTTACACCGGGGAGCTGTTTTTT.

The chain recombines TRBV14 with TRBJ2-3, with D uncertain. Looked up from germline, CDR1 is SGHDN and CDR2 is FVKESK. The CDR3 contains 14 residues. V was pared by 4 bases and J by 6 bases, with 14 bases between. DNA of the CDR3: TGTGCCAGCAGCCCCCTTTTGCGGTTGGATACGCAGTATTTT. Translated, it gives CASSPLLRLDTQYF.

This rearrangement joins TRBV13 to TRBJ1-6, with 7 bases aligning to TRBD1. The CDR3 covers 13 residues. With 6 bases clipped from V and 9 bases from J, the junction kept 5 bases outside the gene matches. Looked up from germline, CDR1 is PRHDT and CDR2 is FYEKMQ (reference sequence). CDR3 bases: TGTGCCAGCAGTTTACAGGGGCCTTCACCCCTCCACTTT. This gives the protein CASSLQGPSPLHF.

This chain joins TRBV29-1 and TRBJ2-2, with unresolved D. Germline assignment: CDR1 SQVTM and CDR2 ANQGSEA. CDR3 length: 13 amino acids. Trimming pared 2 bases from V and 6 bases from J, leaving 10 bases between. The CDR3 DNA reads TGCAGCGTTGAAAAAACCTCGGCCGGGGAGCTGTTTTTT. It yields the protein CSVEKTSAGELFF.

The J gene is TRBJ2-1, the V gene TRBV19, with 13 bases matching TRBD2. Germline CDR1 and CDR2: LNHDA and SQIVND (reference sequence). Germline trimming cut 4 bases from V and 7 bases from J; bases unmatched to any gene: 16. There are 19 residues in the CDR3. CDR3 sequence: CASSTGGTSGAGRQNEQFF. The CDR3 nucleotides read TGTGCCAGTAGTACCGGGGGGACTAGCGGGGCCGGGCGGCAAAATGAGCAGTTCTTC.

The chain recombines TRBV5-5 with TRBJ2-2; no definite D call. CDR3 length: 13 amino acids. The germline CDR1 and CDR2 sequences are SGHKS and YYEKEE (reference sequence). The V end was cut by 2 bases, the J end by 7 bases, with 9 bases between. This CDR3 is CASSFWRSGELFF. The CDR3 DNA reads TGTGCCAGCAGCTTCTGGCGGAGCGGGGAGCTGTTTTTT.

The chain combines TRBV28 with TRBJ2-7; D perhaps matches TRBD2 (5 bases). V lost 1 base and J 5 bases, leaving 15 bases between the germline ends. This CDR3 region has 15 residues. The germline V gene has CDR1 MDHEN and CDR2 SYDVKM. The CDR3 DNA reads TGTGCCAGCAGTTTATCGCCGGGGTCCCCCGACGAGCAGTACTTC. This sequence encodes CASSLSPGSPDEQYF.

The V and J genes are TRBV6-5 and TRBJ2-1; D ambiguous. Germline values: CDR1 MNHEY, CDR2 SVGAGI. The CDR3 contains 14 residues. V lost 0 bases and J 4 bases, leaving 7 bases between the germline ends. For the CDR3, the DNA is TGTGCCAGCAGTTACTCTAACAGATACAATGAGCAGTTCTTC. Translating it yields CASSYSNRYNEQFF.

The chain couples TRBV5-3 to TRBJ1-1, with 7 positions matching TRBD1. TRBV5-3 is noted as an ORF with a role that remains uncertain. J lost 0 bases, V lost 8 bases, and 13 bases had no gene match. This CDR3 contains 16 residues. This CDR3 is CASPGGRPSMNTEAFF. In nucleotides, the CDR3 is TGTGCCAGTCCAGGGGGACGGCCGTCGATGAACACTGAAGCTTTCTTT.

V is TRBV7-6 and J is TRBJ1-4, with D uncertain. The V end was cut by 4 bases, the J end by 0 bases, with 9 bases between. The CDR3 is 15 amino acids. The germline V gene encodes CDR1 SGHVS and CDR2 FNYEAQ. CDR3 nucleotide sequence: TGTGCCAGCAGCTCTCTAAGAGCAACTAATGAAAAACTGTTTTTT. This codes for CASSSLRATNEKLFF.

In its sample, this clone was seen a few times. CDR3 sequence: CASSRTGTYEQYF. The CDR3 DNA follows: TGTGCCAGCAGCCGGACAGGAACCTACGAGCAGTACTTC. The J gene is TRBJ2-7, the V gene TRBV6-5, with 7 positions matching TRBD1. V was clipped by 6 bases and J by 2 bases; unmatched bases: 4. Looked up from germline, CDR1 is MNHEY and CDR2 is SVGAGI. The CDR3 is made up of 13 amino acids.

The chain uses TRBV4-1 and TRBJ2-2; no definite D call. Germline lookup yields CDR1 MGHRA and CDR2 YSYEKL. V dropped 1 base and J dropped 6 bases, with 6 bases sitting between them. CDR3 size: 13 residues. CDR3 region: CASSQANSGELFF. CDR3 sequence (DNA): TGCGCCAGCAGCCAAGCTAATTCCGGGGAGCTGTTTTTT.

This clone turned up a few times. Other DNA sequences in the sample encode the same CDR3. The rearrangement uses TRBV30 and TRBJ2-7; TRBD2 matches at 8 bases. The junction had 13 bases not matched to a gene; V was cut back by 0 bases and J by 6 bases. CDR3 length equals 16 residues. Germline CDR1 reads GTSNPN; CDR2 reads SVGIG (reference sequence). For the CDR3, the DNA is TGTGCCTGGAGTGTAGGGGCGGGCGGGGGGCGCTCCGAGCAGTACTTC. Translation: CAWSVGAGGGRSEQYF.

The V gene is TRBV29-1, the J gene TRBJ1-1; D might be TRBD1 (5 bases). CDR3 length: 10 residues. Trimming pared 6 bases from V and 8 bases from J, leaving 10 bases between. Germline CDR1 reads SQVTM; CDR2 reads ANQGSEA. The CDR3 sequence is CSVRDSEAFF. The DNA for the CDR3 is TGCAGCGTCCGTGACAGCGAAGCTTTCTTT.

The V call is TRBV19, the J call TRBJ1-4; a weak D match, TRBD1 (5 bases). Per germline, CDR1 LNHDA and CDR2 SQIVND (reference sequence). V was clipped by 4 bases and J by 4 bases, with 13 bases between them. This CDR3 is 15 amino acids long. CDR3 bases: TGTGCCAGTAGTACTAAGAGGGACTTTAATGAAAAACTGTTTTTT. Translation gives CASSTKRDFNEKLFF. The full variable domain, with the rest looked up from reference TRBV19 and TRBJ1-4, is DGGITQSPKYLFRKEGQNVTLSCEQNLNHDAMYWYRQDPGQGLRLIYYSQIVNDFQKGDIAEGYSVSREKKESFPLTVTSAQKNPTAFYLCASSTKRDFNEKLFFGSGTQLSVL.

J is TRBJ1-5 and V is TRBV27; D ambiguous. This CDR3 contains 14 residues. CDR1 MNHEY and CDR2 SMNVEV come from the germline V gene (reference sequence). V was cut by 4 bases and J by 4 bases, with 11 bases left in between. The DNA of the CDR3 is TGTGCCAGCAGTTCCACCCCCGGGAATCAGCCCCAGCATTTT. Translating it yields CASSSTPGNQPQHF.

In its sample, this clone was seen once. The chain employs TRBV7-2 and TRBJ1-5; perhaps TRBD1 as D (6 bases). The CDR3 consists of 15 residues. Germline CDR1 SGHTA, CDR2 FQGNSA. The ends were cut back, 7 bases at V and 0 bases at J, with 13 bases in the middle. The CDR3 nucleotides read TGTGCCAGCACCCTAGGGGGTTTTAGCAATCAGCCCCAGCATTTT. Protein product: CASTLGGFSNQPQHF.

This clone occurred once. This CDR3 is CASTDVGTGSYGYTF. In DNA form, the CDR3 reads TGTGCCAGTACTGATGTCGGGACAGGCTCGTATGGCTACACCTTC. The genes are TRBV19 and TRBJ1-2; TRBD1 matches at 8 bases. This CDR3 spans 15 amino acids. CDR1 is LNHDA and CDR2 is SQIVND in the germline V gene (reference sequence). The J segment lost 5 bases and the V segment lost 7 bases, leaving 12 bases of the junction unmatched. The entire variable domain, with the rest obtained from reference TRBV19 and TRBJ1-2, is as follows: DGGITQSPKYLFRKEGQNVTLSCEQNLNHDAMYWYRQDPGQGLRLIYYSQIVNDFQKGDIAEGYSVSREKKESFPLTVTSAQKNPTAFYLCASTDVGTGSYGYTFGSGTRLTVV.

The DNA of the CDR3 is TGTGCCAGTACGAGGACAGGGGAGGTGAACACTGAAGCTTTCTTT. It translates to CASTRTGEVNTEAFF. The rearrangement links TRBV19 to TRBJ1-1, with 9 bases matching TRBD1. J gave up 0 bases and V 7 bases, and 6 bases lay outside the gene matches. This CDR3 spans 15 amino acids. CDR1 is LNHDA, CDR2 SQIVND, per germline (reference sequence).

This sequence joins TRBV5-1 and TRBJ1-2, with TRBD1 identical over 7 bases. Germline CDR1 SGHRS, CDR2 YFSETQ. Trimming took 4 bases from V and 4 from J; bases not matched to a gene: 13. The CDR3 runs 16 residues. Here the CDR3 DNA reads TGCGCCAGCAGCCCGGGACAGAACTCGAGGCCCTATGGCTACACCTTC. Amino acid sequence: CASSPGQNSRPYGYTF.

The CDR3: CASSPQGGGGSFGMNTEAFF. CDR3 sequence (DNA): TGTGCCAGCAGCCCCCAGGGAGGGGGAGGTTCTTTCGGTATGAACACTGAAGCTTTCTTT. J is TRBJ1-1 and V is TRBV5-5, with D tentatively TRBD1 (6 bases). The CDR3 spans 20 residues. V was pared by 4 bases and J by 0 bases, with 28 bases between. CDR1 is SGHKS, CDR2 YYEKEE, per germline (reference sequence).